This T cell receptor (beta chain) was profiled in a study of identical twins (dated by TCRdb to 2016 to 2017). Regarding the study in general: TCR alpha and beta repertoires from monozygotic twins, unrelated adults of various ages and cord blood were deep-sequenced to test whether fetal clonotypes persist. Replicate twin experiments were performed at different times using different library preparation protocols to rule out contamination.

Libraries came from 5' RACE. TCRdb names Illumina HiSeq 2000 as the instrument used. Template switching introduced a universal primer binding site; the final cDNA contained a unique molecular identifier, enabling accurate counting of TCR cDNA molecules. Specific primers in the conserved constant-segment region were used to synthesize first-strand cDNA for the TCR alpha and beta chains. To control for contamination, every cDNA library carried two barcodes: a SMART-Mk sample barcode plus Illumina barcodes. TruSeq adapter sequences along with Illumina sample barcodes were introduced in two successive PCR steps. TCR alpha and beta cDNA libraries were sequenced on the Illumina HiSeq platform with custom primers. As for how the authors treated the data: Raw reads were processed with MiGEC to extract unique molecular identifiers, and MiXCR was used to determine CDR3 positions. Recombination models were inferred per individual with the repgenHMM and IGoR tools using an EM algorithm. Shared clonotypes were analyzed with the tcR package in R, and sharing was normalized by the product of cloneset sizes. Out-of-frame nonproductive sequences were analyzed to study raw recombination free of thymic and clonal selection effects. TCRdb took the public reads, trimmed them with fastp at Q25, ran MiXCR for clone calling and kept in-frame beta chains. Rows with one shared CDR3 protein collapse into an entry with the most common genes and DNA. The V and J calls reflect TCRdb's pipeline rather than the authors' work. For this sample the table gives 640,000 or so distinct CDR3 sequences, of which less than 7% were detected only once. 1.5% to 2% of the sample comes from the top ten.

Every donor in the study was a healthy Caucasian. The researchers also sequenced three unrelated adults who were not twins: a male aged 18 to 30, a male aged 50 to 60, and a female aged 50 to 60. Miltenyi CD45RO+ enrichment and human naive T-cell isolation kits were used to isolate memory (CD45RO+) and naive T cells from PBMC. In this sample, this clonotype turned up a few times. Its antigen specificity is not known. Base qualities are missing; no much larger clone stands one base away. Overall results and qualifications from the work: Compared with coincidental sharing between unrelated individuals, out-of-frame TCR alpha sequences shared between twins showed an excess of sequences with low generation probability. Because the same donors could not be followed over many years, conclusions were based on cross-sectional statistical analysis. Invariant T cells such as MAIT and iNKT could partly confound zero-insertion analyses, though diverse VJ usage argued against this for most clonotypes. In monozygotic twins, out-of-frame TCR alpha sharing was systematically underestimated by recombination models, although the models agreed with sharing between unrelated individuals. Excess twin sharing in beta out-of-frame sequences was weaker because fewer shared sequences lowered the signal-to-noise ratio. Fewer insertions were carried by abundant cord blood beta clonotypes; a weaker similar trend was observed in young adult naive repertoires, while no such trend was observed in memory repertoires.

The CDR3 covers 14 residues, taking in both the cysteine and the phenylalanine. Only the CDR3 DNA stays, 42 bases, in frame from base 1. V is pruned by 3 bases and J by 10 bases, leaving 5 bases of the junction without a gene match. The germline V gene supplies CDR1 SGHRS and CDR2 YFSETQ. The receptor's source is a man between 18 and 35 years old in good health. The sample was naive T cells sorted from blood. The cell subset or site label of this sample denotes: cells isolated with a human naive T-cell isolation kit. In this chain, TRBV5-1 is recombined with TRBJ1-6, and TRBD1 aligns with 9 junction nucleotides. This receptor carries the CDR3 CASSSGQGESPLHF. The DNA sequence is TGCGCCAGCAGCTCGGGACAGGGCGAATCACCCCTCCACTTT.